The text below deals with one TCR beta chain. Its cognate antigen is unknown. Assay used: immunoSEQ multiplex PCR; TCRdb lists only in-frame clones, some missing. The sample lists about 53,000 clones; under 90% were seen once. Time point here: week 5, during vaccination. Each dose of the vaccine consisted of 300 ug of mutant IDH1 20-mer peptide, with topical imiquimod. The record originates from a study of a mutant IDH1 vaccine in newly diagnosed glioma. V shed 4 bases and J 9 bases; nucleotides not matched to a gene: 12. CDR1 is PRHDT, CDR2 FYEKMQ, per germline (reference sequence). This CDR3 contains 15 residues.

The receptor was isolated from a woman aged 45 to 65 with glioma. The sequencing here drew on PBMCs, taken from a glioma patient whose treatment included an IDH1 peptide vaccine. This chain joins TRBV13 and TRBJ2-4; 7 nucleotides line up with TRBD1. The CDR3 here is CASSSTTGSVSIQYF. DNA for the CDR3: TGTGCCAGCAGCTCCACGACAGGGAGTGTGAGCATTCAGTACTTC.